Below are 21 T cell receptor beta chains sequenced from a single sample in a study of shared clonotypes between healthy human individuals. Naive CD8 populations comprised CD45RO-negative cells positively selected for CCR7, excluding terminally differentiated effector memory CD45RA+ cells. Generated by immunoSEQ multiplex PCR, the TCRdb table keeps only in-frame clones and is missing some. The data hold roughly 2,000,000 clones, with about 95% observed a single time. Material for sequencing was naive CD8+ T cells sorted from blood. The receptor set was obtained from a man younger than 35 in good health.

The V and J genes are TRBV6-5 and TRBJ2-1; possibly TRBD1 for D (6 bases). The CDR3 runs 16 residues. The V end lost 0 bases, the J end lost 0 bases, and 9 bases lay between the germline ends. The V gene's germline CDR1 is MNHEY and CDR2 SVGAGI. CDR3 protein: CASSYSSGVSYNEQFF. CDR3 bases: TGTGCCAGCAGTTACTCGTCAGGGGTCTCCTACAATGAGCAGTTCTTC.

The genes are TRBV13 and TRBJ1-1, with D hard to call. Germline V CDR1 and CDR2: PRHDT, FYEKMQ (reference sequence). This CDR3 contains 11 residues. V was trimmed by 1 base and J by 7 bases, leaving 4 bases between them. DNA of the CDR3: TGTGCCAGCAGCTTAGTCAGTGAAGCTTTCTTT. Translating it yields CASSLVSEAFF. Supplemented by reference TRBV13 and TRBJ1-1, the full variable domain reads AAGVIQSPRHLIKEKRETATLKCYPIPRHDTVYWYQQGPGQDPQFLISFYEKMQSDKGSIPDRFSAQQFSDYHSELNMSSLELGDSALYFCASSLVSEAFFGQGTRLTVV.

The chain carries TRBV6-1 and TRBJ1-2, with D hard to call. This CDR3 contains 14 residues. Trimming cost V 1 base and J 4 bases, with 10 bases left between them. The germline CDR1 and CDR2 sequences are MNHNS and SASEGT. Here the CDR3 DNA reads TGTGCCAGCAGTGAAGGGGTCATTACCTATGGCTACACCTTC. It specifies CASSEGVITYGYTF.

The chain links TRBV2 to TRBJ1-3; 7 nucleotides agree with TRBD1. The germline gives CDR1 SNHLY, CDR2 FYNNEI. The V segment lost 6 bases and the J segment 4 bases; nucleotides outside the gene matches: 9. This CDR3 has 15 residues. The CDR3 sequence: CASSTTGTFGNTIYF. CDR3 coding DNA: TGTGCCAGCAGCACGACAGGGACCTTCGGAAACACCATATATTTT.

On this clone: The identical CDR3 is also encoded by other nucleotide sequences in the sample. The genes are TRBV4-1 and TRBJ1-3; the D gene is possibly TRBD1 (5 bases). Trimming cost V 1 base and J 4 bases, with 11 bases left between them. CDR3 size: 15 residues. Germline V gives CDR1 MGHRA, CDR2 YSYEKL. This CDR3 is CASSQGRGLGNTIYF. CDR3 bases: TGCGCCAGCAGCCAAGGAAGGGGACTAGGAAACACCATATATTTT.

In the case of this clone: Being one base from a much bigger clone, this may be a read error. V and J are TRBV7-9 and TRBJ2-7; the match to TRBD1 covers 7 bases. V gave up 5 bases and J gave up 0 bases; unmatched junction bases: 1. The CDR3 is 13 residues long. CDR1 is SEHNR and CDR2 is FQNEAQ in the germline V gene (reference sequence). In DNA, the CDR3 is TGTGCCAGCAGCAACAGGGGCTCCTACGAGCAGTACTTC. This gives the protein CASSNRGSYEQYF.

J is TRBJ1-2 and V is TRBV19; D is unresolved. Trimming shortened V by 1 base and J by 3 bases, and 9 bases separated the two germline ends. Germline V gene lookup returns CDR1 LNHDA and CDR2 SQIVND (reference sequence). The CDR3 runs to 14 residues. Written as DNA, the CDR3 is TGTGCCAGTAGTATAGGGGCAGTGGACTATGGCTACACCTTC. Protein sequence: CASSIGAVDYGYTF.

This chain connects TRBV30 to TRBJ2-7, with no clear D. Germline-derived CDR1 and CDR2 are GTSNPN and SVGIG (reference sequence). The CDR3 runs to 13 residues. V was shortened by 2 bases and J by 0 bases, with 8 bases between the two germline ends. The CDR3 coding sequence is TGTGCCTGGAGTCCCCAAAGCTCCTACGAGCAGTACTTC. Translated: CAWSPQSSYEQYF.

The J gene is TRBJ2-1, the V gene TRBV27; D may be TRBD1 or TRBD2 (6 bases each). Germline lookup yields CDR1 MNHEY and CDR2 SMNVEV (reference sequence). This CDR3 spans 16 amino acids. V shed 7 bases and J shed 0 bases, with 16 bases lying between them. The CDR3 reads CASNSGEESSYNEQFF. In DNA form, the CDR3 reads TGTGCCAGCAATTCAGGGGAGGAAAGCTCCTACAATGAGCAGTTCTTC.

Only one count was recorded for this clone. The CDR3 loop is CASNPIDREDTEAFF. CDR3 nucleotide sequence: TGTGCCAGCAACCCGATCGACAGGGAAGACACTGAAGCTTTCTTT. The chain has TRBV21-1 and TRBJ1-1; TRBD1 is taken as the D call from the table, unchecked against the DNA. TRBV21-1 is assigned pseudogene status. CDR3 size: 15 residues.

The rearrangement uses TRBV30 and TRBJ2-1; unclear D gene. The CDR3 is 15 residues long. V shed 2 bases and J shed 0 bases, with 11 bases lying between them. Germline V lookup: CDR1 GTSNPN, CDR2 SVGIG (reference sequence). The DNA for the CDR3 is TGTGCCTGGAGTACGGGTGCGAGCTCCTACAATGAGCAGTTCTTC. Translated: CAWSTGASSYNEQFF.

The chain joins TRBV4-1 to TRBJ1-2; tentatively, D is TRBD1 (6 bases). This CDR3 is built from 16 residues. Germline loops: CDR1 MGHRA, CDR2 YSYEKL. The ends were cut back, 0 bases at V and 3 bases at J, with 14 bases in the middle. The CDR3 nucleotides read TGCGCCAGCAGCCAAGATCCCGCAGGGGCGTACTATGGCTACACCTTC. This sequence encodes CASSQDPAGAYYGYTF.

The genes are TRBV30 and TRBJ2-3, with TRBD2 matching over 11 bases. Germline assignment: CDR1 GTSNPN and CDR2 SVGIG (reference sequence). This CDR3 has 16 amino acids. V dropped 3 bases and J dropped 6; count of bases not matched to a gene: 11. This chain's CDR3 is CAWSPAMTSGIDTQYF. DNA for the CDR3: TGTGCCTGGAGCCCTGCTATGACTAGCGGGATTGATACGCAGTATTTT.

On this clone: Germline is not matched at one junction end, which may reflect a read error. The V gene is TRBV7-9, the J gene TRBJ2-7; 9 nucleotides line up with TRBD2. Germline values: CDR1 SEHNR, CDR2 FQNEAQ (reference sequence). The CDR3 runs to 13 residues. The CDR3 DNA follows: TGTGCCAGCAGCTTATCAGAGACTAGCGGCAGGGGCTTC. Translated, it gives CASSLSETSGRGF.

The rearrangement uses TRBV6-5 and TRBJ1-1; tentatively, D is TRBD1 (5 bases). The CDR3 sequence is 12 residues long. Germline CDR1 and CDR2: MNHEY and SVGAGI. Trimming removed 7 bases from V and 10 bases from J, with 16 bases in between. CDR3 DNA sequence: TGTGCCAGCACCCAGGGAGAGGGACCAGCTTTCTTT. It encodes CASTQGEGPAFF.

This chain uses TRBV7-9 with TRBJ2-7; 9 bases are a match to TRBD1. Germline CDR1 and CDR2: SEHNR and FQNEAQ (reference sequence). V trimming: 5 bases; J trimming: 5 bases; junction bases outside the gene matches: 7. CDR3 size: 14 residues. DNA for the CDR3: TGTGCCAGCAGCATAACAGGGGGCCTGGACGAGCAGTACTTC. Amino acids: CASSITGGLDEQYF. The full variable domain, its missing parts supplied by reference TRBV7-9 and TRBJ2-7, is DTGVSQNPRHKITKRGQNVTFRCDPISEHNRLYWYRQTLGQGPEFLTYFQNEAQLEKSRLLSDRFSAERPKGSFSTLEIQRTEQGDSAMYLCASSITGGLDEQYFGPGTRLTVT.

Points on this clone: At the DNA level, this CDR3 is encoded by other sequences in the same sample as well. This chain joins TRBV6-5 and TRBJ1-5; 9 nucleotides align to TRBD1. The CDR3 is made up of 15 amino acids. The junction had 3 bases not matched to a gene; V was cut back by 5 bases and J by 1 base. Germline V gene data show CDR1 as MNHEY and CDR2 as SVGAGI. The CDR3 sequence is CASSPGQGSNQPQHF. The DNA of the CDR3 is TGTGCCAGCAGTCCCGGACAGGGGAGCAATCAGCCCCAGCATTTT.

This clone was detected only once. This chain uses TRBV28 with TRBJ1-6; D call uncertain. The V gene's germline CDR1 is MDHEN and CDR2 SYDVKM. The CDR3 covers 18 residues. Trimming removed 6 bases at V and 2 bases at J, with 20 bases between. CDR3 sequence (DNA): TGTGCCAGCAGGTACACCGGGCCCCTTCGCCCCTATAATTCACCCCTCCACTTT. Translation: CASRYTGPLRPYNSPLHF. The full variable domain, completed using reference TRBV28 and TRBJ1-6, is DVKVTQSSRYLVKRTGEKVFLECVQDMDHENMFWYRQDPGLGLRLIYFSYDVKMKEKGDIPEGYSVSREKKERFSLILESASTNQTSMYLCASRYTGPLRPYNSPLHFGNGTRLTVT.

The CDR3, as DNA: TGTGCCAGCAGTGAGGATAATTCACCCCTCCACTTT. Translation gives CASSEDNSPLHF. The chain couples TRBV27 to TRBJ1-6; D gene ambiguous. Deletions cut 5 bases from V and 5 bases from J, with 4 bases between. The germline CDR1 and CDR2 sequences are MNHEY and SMNVEV (reference sequence). This CDR3 region has 12 residues.

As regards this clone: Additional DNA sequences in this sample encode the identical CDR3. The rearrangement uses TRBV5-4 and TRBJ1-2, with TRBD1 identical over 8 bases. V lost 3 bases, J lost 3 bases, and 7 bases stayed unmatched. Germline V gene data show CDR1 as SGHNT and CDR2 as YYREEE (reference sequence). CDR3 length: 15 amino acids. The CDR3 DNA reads TGTGCCAGCAGCTCGGACAGGGAGGTCGACTATGGCTACACCTTC. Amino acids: CASSSDREVDYGYTF.

CDR3 loop: CAWNHRGYAYEQYF. The CDR3 DNA sequence: TGTGCCTGGAACCACAGGGGGTATGCTTACGAGCAGTACTTC. The chain joins TRBV30 to TRBJ2-7; TRBD1 matches at 8 bases. V lost 4 bases to trimming and J lost 4 bases; unmatched junction nucleotides: 9. The CDR3 totals 14 residues. Germline CDR1 GTSNPN, CDR2 SVGIG (reference sequence).